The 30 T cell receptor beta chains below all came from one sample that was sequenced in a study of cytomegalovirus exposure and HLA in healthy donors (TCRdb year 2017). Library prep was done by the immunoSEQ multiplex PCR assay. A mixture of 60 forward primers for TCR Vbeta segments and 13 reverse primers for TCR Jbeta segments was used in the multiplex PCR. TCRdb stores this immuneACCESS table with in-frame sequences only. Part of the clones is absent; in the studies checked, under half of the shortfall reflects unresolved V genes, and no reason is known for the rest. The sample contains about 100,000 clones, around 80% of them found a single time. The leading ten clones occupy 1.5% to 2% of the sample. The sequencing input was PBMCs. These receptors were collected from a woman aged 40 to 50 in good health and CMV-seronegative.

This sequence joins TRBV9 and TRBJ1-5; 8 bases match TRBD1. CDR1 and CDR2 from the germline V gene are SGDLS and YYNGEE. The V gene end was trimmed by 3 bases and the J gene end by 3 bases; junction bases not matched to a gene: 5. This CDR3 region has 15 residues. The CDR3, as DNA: TGTGCCAGCAGCGAACAGGGGGGGTTCAATCAGCCCCAGCATTTT. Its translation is CASSEQGGFNQPQHF.

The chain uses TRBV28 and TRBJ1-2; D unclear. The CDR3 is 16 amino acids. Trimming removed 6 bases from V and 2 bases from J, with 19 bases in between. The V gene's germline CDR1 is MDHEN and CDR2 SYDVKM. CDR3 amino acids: CASRLDPERENYGYTF. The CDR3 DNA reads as TGTGCCAGCAGGCTCGATCCCGAGCGTGAGAACTATGGCTACACCTTC.

The CDR3 DNA reads TGTGCCAGCAGCTTAGCCGGTCAGGGGAACACTGAAGCTTTCTTT. It translates to CASSLAGQGNTEAFF. The gene calls are TRBV7-6 and TRBJ1-1; weak D call: TRBD1 (5 bases). The CDR3 is 15 residues long. V was clipped by 0 bases and J by 1 base, with 9 bases between them. From germline, CDR1 is SGHVS and CDR2 FNYEAQ.

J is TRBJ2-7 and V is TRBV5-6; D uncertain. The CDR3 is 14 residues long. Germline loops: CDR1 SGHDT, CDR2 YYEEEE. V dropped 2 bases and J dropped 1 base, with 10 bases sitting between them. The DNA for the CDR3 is TGTGCCAGCAGCTTTGTCACAGTTTCCTACGAGCAGTACTTC. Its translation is CASSFVTVSYEQYF.

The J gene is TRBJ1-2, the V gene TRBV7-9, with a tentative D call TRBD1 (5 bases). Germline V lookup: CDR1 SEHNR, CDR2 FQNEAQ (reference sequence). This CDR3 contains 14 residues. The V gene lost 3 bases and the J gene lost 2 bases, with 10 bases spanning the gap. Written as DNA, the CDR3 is TGTGCCAGCAGCTTGCGGGGCAGCAACTATGGCTACACCTTC. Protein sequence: CASSLRGSNYGYTF.

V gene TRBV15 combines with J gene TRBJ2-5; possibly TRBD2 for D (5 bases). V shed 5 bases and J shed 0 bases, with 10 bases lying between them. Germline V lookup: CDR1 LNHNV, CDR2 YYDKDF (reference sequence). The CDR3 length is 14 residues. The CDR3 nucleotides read TGTGCCACCAGCCCCCGACTAAACCAAGAGACCCAGTACTTC. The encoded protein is CATSPRLNQETQYF.

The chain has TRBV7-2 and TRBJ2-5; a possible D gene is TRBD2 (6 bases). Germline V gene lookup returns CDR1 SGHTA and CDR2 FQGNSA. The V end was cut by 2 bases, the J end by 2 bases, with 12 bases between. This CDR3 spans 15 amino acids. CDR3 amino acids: CASSLWREVQETQYF. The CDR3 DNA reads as TGTGCCAGCAGCTTATGGAGGGAAGTACAAGAGACCCAGTACTTC.

Here the CDR3 reads CASSLSGSGNTIYF. In nucleotides, the CDR3 is TGTGCCAGCAGTTTATCCGGCTCTGGAAACACCATATATTTT. The rearrangement joins TRBV27 to TRBJ1-3, with unresolved D. CDR3 length equals 14 residues. Germline V gene lookup returns CDR1 MNHEY and CDR2 SMNVEV (reference sequence). Trimming pared 0 bases from V and 0 bases from J, leaving 3 bases between.

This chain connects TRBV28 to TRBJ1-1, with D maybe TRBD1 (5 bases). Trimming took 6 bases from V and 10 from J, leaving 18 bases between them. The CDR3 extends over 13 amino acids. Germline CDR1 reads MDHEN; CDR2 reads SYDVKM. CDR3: CASSLQGVSGAFF. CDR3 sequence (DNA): TGTGCCAGCAGCCTACAAGGGGTTTCGGGAGCTTTCTTT.

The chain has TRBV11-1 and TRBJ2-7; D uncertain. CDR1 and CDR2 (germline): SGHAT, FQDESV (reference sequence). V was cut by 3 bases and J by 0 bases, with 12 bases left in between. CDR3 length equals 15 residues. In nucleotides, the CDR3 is TGTGCCAGCAGCTTCGTCGCAGGAAGCTCCTACGAGCAGTACTTC. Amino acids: CASSFVAGSSYEQYF.

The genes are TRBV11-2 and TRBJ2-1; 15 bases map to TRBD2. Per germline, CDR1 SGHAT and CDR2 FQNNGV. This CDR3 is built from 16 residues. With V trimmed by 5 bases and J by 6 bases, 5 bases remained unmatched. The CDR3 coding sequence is TGTGCCAGCAGCCCCGGACTAGCGGGAGGGGTCAATGAGCAGTTCTTC. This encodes CASSPGLAGGVNEQFF.

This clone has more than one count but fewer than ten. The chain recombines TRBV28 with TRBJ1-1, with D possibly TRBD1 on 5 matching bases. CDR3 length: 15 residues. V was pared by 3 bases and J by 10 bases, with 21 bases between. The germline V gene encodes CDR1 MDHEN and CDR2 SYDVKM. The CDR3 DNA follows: TGTGCCAGCAGTTTCACCCTCGGCAGGGAGGAGGGAGCTTTCTTT. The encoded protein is CASSFTLGREEGAFF.

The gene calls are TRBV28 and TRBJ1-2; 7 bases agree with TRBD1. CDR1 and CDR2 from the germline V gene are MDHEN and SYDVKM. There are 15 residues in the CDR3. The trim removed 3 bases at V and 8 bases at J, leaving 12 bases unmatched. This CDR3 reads CASSFGTAGLGGYTF. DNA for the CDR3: TGTGCCAGCAGTTTCGGGACAGCCGGACTGGGGGGCTACACCTTC.

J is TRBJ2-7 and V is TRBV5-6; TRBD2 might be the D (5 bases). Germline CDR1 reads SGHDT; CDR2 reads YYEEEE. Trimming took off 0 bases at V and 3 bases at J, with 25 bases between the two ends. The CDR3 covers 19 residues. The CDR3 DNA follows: TGTGCCAGCAGCTTGGCCGGTTGGGTAGCGCCATCGAGGAACTACGAGCAGTACTTC. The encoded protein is CASSLAGWVAPSRNYEQYF.

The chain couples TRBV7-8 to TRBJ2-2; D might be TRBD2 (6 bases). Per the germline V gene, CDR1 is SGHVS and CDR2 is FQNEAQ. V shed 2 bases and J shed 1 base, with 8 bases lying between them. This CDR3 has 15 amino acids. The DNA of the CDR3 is TGTGCCAGCAGCTTATATAGCGGGAACACCGGGGAGCTGTTTTTT. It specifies CASSLYSGNTGELFF.

The CDR3 DNA reads TGTGCCAGCAGCGTAGAGGGAGGAGTCAATCAGCCCCAGCATTTT. It codes for CASSVEGGVNQPQHF. This chain links TRBV9 with TRBJ1-5; D is unresolved. This CDR3 spans 15 amino acids. Trimming cost V 0 bases and J 3 bases, with 10 bases left between them. Germline-derived CDR1 and CDR2 are SGDLS and YYNGEE.

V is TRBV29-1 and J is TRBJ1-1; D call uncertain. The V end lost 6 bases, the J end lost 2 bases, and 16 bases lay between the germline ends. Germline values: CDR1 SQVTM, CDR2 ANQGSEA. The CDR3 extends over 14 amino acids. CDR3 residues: CSVVPAVANTEAFF. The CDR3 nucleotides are TGCAGCGTCGTCCCAGCGGTTGCAAACACTGAAGCTTTCTTT.

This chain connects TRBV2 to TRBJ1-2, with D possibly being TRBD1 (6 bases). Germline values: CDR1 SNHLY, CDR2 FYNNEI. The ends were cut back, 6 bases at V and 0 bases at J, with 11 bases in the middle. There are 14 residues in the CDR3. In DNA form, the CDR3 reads TGTGCCAGCAGACGAGACAGGTCTAACTATGGCTACACCTTC. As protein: CASRRDRSNYGYTF. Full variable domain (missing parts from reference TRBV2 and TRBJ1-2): EPEVTQTPSHQVTQMGQEVILRCVPISNHLYFYWYRQILGQKVEFLVSFYNNEISEKSEIFDDQFSVERPDGSNFTLKIRSTKLEDSAMYFCASRRDRSNYGYTFGSGTRLTVV.

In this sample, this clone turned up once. The CDR3 region is CASSPRTGLRNQPQHF. As DNA, the CDR3 is TGCGCCAGCAGCCCACGGACAGGCCTACGCAATCAGCCCCAGCATTTT. This chain uses TRBV4-1 with TRBJ1-5; 7 nucleotides agree with TRBD1. V lost 4 bases to trimming and J lost 2 bases; unmatched junction nucleotides: 8. This CDR3 is built from 16 residues. Germline-derived CDR1 and CDR2 are MGHRA and YSYEKL.

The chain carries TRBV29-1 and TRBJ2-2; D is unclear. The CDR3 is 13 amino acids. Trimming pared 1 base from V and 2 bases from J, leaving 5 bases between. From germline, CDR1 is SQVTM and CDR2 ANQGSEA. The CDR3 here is CSVEGPNTGELFF. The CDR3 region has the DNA TGCAGCGTTGAAGGTCCTAACACCGGGGAGCTGTTTTTT.

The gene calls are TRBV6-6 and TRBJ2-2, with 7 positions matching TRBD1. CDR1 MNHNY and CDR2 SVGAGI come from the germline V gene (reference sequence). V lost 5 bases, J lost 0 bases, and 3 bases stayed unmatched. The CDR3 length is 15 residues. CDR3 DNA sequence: TGTGCCAGCAGTCCCGGGACAGCGAACACCGGGGAGCTGTTTTTT. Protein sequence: CASSPGTANTGELFF.

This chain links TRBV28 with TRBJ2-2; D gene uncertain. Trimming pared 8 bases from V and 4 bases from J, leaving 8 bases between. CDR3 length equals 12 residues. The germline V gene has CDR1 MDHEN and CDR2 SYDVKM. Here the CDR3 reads CASQISTGELFF. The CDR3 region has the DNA TGTGCCAGCCAAATCAGCACCGGGGAGCTGTTTTTT.

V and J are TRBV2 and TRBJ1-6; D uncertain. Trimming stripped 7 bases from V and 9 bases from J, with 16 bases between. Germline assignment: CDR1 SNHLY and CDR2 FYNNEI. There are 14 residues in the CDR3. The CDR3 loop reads CASTRLAGGSPLHF. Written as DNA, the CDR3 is TGTGCCAGCACTCGTTTAGCTGGTGGTTCACCCCTCCACTTT. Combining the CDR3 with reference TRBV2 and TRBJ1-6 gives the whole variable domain EPEVTQTPSHQVTQMGQEVILRCVPISNHLYFYWYRQILGQKVEFLVSFYNNEISEKSEIFDDQFSVERPDGSNFTLKIRSTKLEDSAMYFCASTRLAGGSPLHFGNGTRLTVT.

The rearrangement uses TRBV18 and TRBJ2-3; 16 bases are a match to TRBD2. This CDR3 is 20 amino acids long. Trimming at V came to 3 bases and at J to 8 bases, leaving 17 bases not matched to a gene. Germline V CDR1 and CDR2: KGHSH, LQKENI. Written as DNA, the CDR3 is TGTGCCAGCTCACCCTTACCCGGGACTAGCGGGAGGGCCATCCACAGTACGCAGTATTTT. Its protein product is CASSPLPGTSGRAIHSTQYF.

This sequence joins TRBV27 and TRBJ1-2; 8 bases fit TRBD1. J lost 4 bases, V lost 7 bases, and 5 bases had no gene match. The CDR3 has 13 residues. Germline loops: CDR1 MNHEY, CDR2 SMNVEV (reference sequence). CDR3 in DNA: TGTGCCAGCAAAAGGACAGGGAGCTATGGCTACACCTTC. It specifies CASKRTGSYGYTF.

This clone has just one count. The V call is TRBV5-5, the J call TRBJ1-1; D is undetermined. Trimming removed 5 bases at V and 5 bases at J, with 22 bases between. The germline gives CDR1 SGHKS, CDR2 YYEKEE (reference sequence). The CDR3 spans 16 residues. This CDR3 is CASRLIFGSPRTEAFF. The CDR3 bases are TGTGCCAGCAGGTTGATATTCGGGTCTCCTAGGACTGAAGCTTTCTTT.

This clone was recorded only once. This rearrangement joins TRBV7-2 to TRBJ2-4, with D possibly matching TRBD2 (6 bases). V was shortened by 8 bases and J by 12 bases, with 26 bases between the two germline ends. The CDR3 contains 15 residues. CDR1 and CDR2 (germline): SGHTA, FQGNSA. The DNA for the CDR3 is TGTGCCAGCGCTTCCTCAAATGGCGCGGGACGGGCTCAGTACTTC. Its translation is CASASSNGAGRAQYF.

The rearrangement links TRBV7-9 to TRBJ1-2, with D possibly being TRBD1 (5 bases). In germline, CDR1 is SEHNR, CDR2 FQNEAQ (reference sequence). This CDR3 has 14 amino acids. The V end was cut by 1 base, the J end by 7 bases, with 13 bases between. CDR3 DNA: TGTGCCAGCAGCTTAGAGAACAGGCGATTTGGCTACACCTTC. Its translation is CASSLENRRFGYTF. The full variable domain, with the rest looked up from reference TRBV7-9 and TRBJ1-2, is DTGVSQNPRHKITKRGQNVTFRCDPISEHNRLYWYRQTLGQGPEFLTYFQNEAQLEKSRLLSDRFSAERPKGSFSTLEIQRTEQGDSAMYLCASSLENRRFGYTFGSGTRLTVV.

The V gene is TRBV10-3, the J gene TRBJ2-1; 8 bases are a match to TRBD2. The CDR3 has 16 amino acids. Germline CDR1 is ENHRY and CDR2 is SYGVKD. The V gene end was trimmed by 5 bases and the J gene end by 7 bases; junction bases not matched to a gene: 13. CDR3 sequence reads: CAISPIGLAKGNEQFF. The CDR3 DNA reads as TGTGCCATCAGTCCAATCGGACTAGCTAAGGGGAATGAGCAGTTCTTC.

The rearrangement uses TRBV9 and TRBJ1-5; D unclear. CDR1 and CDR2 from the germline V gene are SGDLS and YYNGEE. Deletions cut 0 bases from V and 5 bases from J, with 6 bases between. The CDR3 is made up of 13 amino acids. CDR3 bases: TGTGCCAGCAGCGTAGAGGAGCATCAGCCCCAGCATTTT. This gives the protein CASSVEEHQPQHF.